Listed below are T cell receptor beta chains from one sample, sequenced in a study of T cell responses to AZD1222 COVID-19 vaccine. Sequencing used immunoSEQ multiplex PCR; TCRdb keeps in-frame clones, though not all of them. The data contain about 200,000 clones, around 93% of them singletons. The input for sequencing was peripheral blood, taken on day 0 of MenACWY control vaccination. The receptors stem from an adult in good health. Both conserved end residues are part of each CDR3.

cdr3_length	j_call	v_call	cdr3_aa
15	TRBJ1-3	TRBV7-2	CASSLAATRGNTIYF
12	TRBJ1-1	TRBV4-1	CASSRGQAEAFF
16	TRBJ1-2	TRBV24-1	CATSEPAGTGDYGYTF
14	TRBJ1-2	TRBV28	CASGRGGPNYGYTF
12	TRBJ2-5	TRBV15	CATSRDRETQYF
16	TRBJ1-1	TRBV4-2	CASSQARQGGNTEAFF
15	TRBJ2-3	TRBV27	CASSFEFPSTDTQYF
15	TRBJ2-7	TRBV6-6	CASSYLGQGRDEQYF
13	TRBJ1-1	TRBV18	CASSPGQNTEAFF
14	TRBJ1-5	TRBV6-5	CASSKGQGNQPQHF
13	TRBJ1-5	TRBV18	CASSPDRDQPQHF
19	TRBJ2-2	TRBV7-9	CASSPRDGGGAGSTGELFF
14	TRBJ2-2	TRBV30	CAWSSGFYTGELFF
15	TRBJ1-1	TRBV18	CASSPPGTVNTEAFF
13	TRBJ1-5	TRBV10-2	CASRWGSNQPQHF
15	TRBJ2-7	TRBV27	CASSFTGHYTYEQYF
15	TRBJ2-5	TRBV7-8	CASSLGGRLQETQYF
13	TRBJ2-5	TRBV30	CAWTNRVLGTQYF
16	TRBJ2-3	TRBV18	CASSPSRQGPADTQYF
14	TRBJ1-2	TRBV3-1/TRBV3-2	CASSQEHSTYGYTF
15	TRBJ1-2	TRBV6-5	CASTHGGQRNYGYTF
14	TRBJ1-5	TRBV9	CASSGDSGNQPQHF
13	TRBJ1-1	TRBV30	CACDRGPNTEAFF
13	TRBJ1-1	TRBV19	CASPRDSRSEAFF
14	TRBJ1-1	TRBV3-1/TRBV3-2	CASSQGVGGTEAFF
13	TRBJ1-1	TRBV19	CASSKVWNTEAFF
13	TRBJ1-1	TRBV12-3/TRBV12-4	CASSLSPDTEAFF
14	TRBJ1-1	TRBV11-1	CASSQTDRGHPAFF
14	TRBJ1-5	TRBV6-2/TRBV6-3	CASSGGQGVEPQHF
13	TRBJ1-2	TRBV19	CASSTGRVFGYTF
15	TRBJ2-5	TRBV6-2/TRBV6-3	CASGPGGGLLETQYF
16	TRBJ1-2	TRBV4-2	CASSHTGTENHYGYTF
13	TRBJ1-2	TRBV29-1	CSVTYNGGYGYTF
17	TRBJ2-1	TRBV11-2	CASSLDGGGFLINEQFF
16	TRBJ1-2	TRBV5-1	CASSLGTQARPGGYTF
15	TRBJ1-1	TRBV19	CASSPAGRRNTEAFF
9	TRBJ1-1	TRBV2	CARGRFAFF
13	TRBJ2-3	TRBV6-4	CASSEQVGRTQYF
13	TRBJ1-1	TRBV12-3/TRBV12-4	CASTRGLNTEAFF
11	TRBJ1-2	TRBV3-1/TRBV3-2	CASSQERFYTF
15	TRBJ1-6	TRBV5-4	CASSLGQSNNSPLHF
13	TRBJ1-5	TRBV30	CAWRDQGVQPQHF
12	TRBJ1-2	TRBV6-5	CASSQRTDGYTF
15	TRBJ1-4	TRBV13	CASSLGPSGVEKLFF
14	TRBJ1-6	TRBV5-1	CASSFRVQNSPLHF
13	TRBJ2-2	TRBV12-3/TRBV12-4	CASSFGGTGELFF
13	TRBJ1-4	TRBV11-2	CASSSSINEKLFF